The source of this T cell receptor beta chain is a study of Ad26.COV2.S vaccination and SARS-CoV-2 variants. Study summary: The donor belonged to the COV1001 Ad26.COV2.S trial arm. Each vaccinee took Ad26.COV2.S intramuscularly, once or twice 56 days apart.

Treatment meaning: about 20 received Ad26.COV2.S at low or high dose, single or two shots; 5 received placebo; per-sample allocation not given. On day 63 after the first injection, vaccine and placebo recipients gave samples. V was trimmed by 5 bases and J by 7 bases, leaving 23 bases between them. In germline, CDR1 is GTSNPN, CDR2 SVGIG (reference sequence). CDR3 size: 15 residues. Clones were read by immunoSEQ multiplex PCR, and TCRdb kept only the in-frame ones, dropping some. The profile covers roughly 320,000 clones, with over 80% appearing a single time and approximately 2.2% taken by the ten largest. The study, taken as a whole, reports: Post-vaccination spike-specific CD8+ and CD4+ T cell responses reportedly had substantial breadth. Analyses of TCR breadth and depth may have underestimated total T cell responses.

To note about this clone: The antigen remains unidentified.

The V and J genes are TRBV30 and TRBJ1-2; tentatively, D is TRBD1 (5 bases). This sequence originates from a person aged 18 to 59 who received the Ad26.COV2.S COVID-19 vaccine or a placebo. The sequenced sample was peripheral blood, obtained in a trial of Ad26.COV2.S vaccine versus placebo. The CDR3 DNA is TGTGCCTGGGGTGGATGGGGCCAGATCCCCTCTGGCTACACCTTC. Translated, it gives CAWGGWGQIPSGYTF. The variable domain in full, completed from reference TRBV30 and TRBJ1-2, reads SQTIHQWPATLVQPVGSPLSLECTVEGTSNPNLYWYRQAAGRGLQLLFYSVGIGQISSEVPQNLSASRPQDRQFILSSKKLLLSDSGFYLCAWGGWGQIPSGYTFGSGTRLTVV.